Listed below are T cell receptor beta chains from one sample, sequenced in a study of T cell changes during pregnancy in multiple sclerosis. Profiled with immunoSEQ multiplex PCR; TCRdb holds only in-frame clones, not every one. Counted here are around 60,000 clones, just over 90% occurring once; the ten biggest clones make up around 1.7%. This sample comprised peripheral blood, obtained after pregnancy. Receptor source: a female donor with multiple sclerosis, enrolled in a pregnancy study. The CDR3 runs from the conserved cysteine through the conserved F or W. Only part of the rows carry a size: once, few, many, or a class if the clone is expanded.

J gene: TRBJ2-1; clone size: .; V gene: TRBV19; CDR3 protein: CASEGATEQFF
J gene: TRBJ1-2; clone size: once; V gene: TRBV27; CDR3 protein: CASSFRRGINYGYTF
J gene: TRBJ2-2; clone size: .; V gene: TRBV7-2; CDR3 protein: CASSLGLAVNTGELFF
J gene: TRBJ1-3; clone size: .; V gene: TRBV28; CDR3 protein: CASSLDRVNTIYF
J gene: TRBJ2-2; clone size: .; V gene: TRBV6-5; CDR3 protein: CASSYRGLGTGELFF
J gene: TRBJ2-3; clone size: .; V gene: TRBV7-2; CDR3 protein: CASSFQRWTSGMSSDTQYF
J gene: TRBJ1-1; clone size: .; V gene: TRBV7-9; CDR3 protein: CASKLRGKNMNTEAFF
J gene: TRBJ2-1; clone size: .; V gene: TRBV4-2; CDR3 protein: CASSQLLEDNEQFF
J gene: TRBJ1-1; clone size: .; V gene: TRBV5-5; CDR3 protein: CASSLLAGARGDTEAFF
J gene: TRBJ1-4; clone size: .; V gene: TRBV14; CDR3 protein: CASSQRTGPQKLFF
J gene: TRBJ2-3; clone size: .; V gene: TRBV13; CDR3 protein: CASSLGLEQTTDTQYF
J gene: TRBJ1-5; clone size: .; V gene: TRBV10-3; CDR3 protein: CAISESSGTGFPQHF
J gene: TRBJ2-1; clone size: .; V gene: TRBV7-2; CDR3 protein: CASSPGGQGANEQFF
J gene: TRBJ2-1; clone size: few; V gene: TRBV18; CDR3 protein: CASSPRTSGPEQFF
J gene: TRBJ2-3; clone size: .; V gene: TRBV6-6; CDR3 protein: CASRLAGTDTQYF
J gene: TRBJ2-1; clone size: .; V gene: TRBV4-3; CDR3 protein: CASSYLADSYNEQFF
J gene: TRBJ1-5; clone size: .; V gene: TRBV2; CDR3 protein: CASSEGRDNNQPQHF
J gene: TRBJ1-1; clone size: .; V gene: TRBV6-1; CDR3 protein: CASNTGMNTEAFF
J gene: TRBJ1-4; clone size: .; V gene: TRBV23-1; CDR3 protein: CASSLAGKLLNEKLFF
J gene: TRBJ1-5; clone size: once; V gene: TRBV28; CDR3 protein: CASSGQGSVSNQPQHF
J gene: TRBJ2-7; clone size: .; V gene: TRBV4-1; CDR3 protein: CASSQEGSSYEQYF
J gene: TRBJ2-7; clone size: .; V gene: TRBV27; CDR3 protein: CASSPMTSGNYEQYF
J gene: TRBJ1-2; clone size: .; V gene: TRBV10-3; CDR3 protein: CAISPQGAYGYTF
J gene: TRBJ2-7; clone size: .; V gene: TRBV7-5; CDR3 protein: CARSLSGLSVYEQYF
J gene: TRBJ2-5; clone size: .; V gene: TRBV5-4; CDR3 protein: CASSLGLAQETQYF
J gene: TRBJ1-1; clone size: once; V gene: TRBV7-9; CDR3 protein: CASSLVGRPGGTEAFF
J gene: TRBJ2-7; clone size: .; V gene: TRBV21-1; CDR3 protein: CASSNWGLPTYEQYF
J gene: TRBJ1-2; clone size: .; V gene: TRBV27; CDR3 protein: CASSPLTGGDYGYTF
J gene: TRBJ2-3; clone size: .; V gene: TRBV9; CDR3 protein: CASNEGLAGYTQYF
J gene: TRBJ2-1; clone size: .; V gene: TRBV6-1; CDR3 protein: CASRLARGEQFF
J gene: TRBJ2-1; clone size: .; V gene: TRBV29-1; CDR3 protein: CSVEGLAGPYNEQFF
J gene: TRBJ2-6; clone size: .; V gene: TRBV7-3; CDR3 protein: CASSLQESGANVLTF
J gene: TRBJ2-7; clone size: .; V gene: TRBV5-1; CDR3 protein: CASSSGQMFYEQYF
J gene: TRBJ2-1; clone size: .; V gene: TRBV27; CDR3 protein: CASSPLAGGTYNEQFF
J gene: TRBJ2-7; clone size: .; V gene: TRBV9; CDR3 protein: CVSSVAGGGSYEQYF
J gene: TRBJ2-7; clone size: .; V gene: TRBV19; CDR3 protein: CAIWATYEQYF
J gene: TRBJ1-1; clone size: .; V gene: TRBV30; CDR3 protein: CAWSARQDTEAFF
J gene: TRBJ2-7; clone size: .; V gene: TRBV5-6; CDR3 protein: CASRPSGKNSYEQYF
J gene: TRBJ2-2; clone size: .; V gene: TRBV28; CDR3 protein: CASSLQGEYGELFF
J gene: TRBJ1-2; clone size: .; V gene: TRBV27; CDR3 protein: CASSPPGNYGYTF
J gene: TRBJ2-1; clone size: .; V gene: TRBV27; CDR3 protein: CASSPTSGSSLFSYNEQFF